Presented here are 2 T cell receptor beta chains from one specimen sequenced in a study of blood T cell repertoires in COVID-19 (dated by TCRdb to 2018 to 2020). The method was the immunoSEQ multiplex PCR assay. TCRdb's version of the immuneACCESS table is confined to in-frame rearrangements and falls short of the full clone set. An unresolved V gene accounts for under half of the shortfall where checked; the remainder is of unknown origin. Recorded for this sample are around 58,000 clones; roughly 85% of them occurred a single time. Around 19% of the sample goes to the ten largest clones. Sequencing was performed on peripheral blood. The receptors come from a human donor in a cohort sampled during active COVID-19.

V gene TRBV4-2 combines with J gene TRBJ1-1; D is unresolved. The germline V gene encodes CDR1 LGHNA and CDR2 YNFKEQ. Trimming removed 0 bases at V and 6 bases at J, with 5 bases between. The CDR3 length is 12 residues. CDR3 in amino acids: CASSQDSAEAFF. DNA for the CDR3: TGTGCCAGCAGCCAAGATTCCGCTGAAGCTTTCTTT.

This CDR3 reads CASNREISNTEAFF. The CDR3 region has the DNA TGCGCCAGCAATCGGGAGATCTCGAACACTGAAGCTTTCTTT. The V call is TRBV5-1, the J call TRBJ1-1; D is undetermined. Germline V lookup: CDR1 SGHRS, CDR2 YFSETQ. Trimming left V 6 bases short and J 1 base short, with 13 bases between. The CDR3 extends over 14 amino acids.